What follows are 2 T cell receptor beta chains derived from one specimen sequenced in a study of regulatory T cells in long-lasting Graves disease. Time point given: newly diagnosed GD, antithyroid drugs for less than 3 months. Isolated PBMC RNA provided the starting material for the TCR library. Construction of TCR beta libraries relied on iRepertoire HTBI primers and on Arm-PCR targeting CDR3 regions. MiXCR was run by TCRdb on the multiplex PCR reads, yielding one entry per CDR3 protein. The data contain approximately 400,000 distinct CDR3 sequences, approximately 10% of them singletons. These records were also assigned to another study, of T cells in Graves' hyperthyroidism and ophthalmopathy.

The specimen comprised peripheral blood mononuclear cells (PBMCs), sampled at new diagnosis, from a patient treated with antithyroid drugs. These receptors all stem from a young woman with Graves disease.

This clonotype showed up many times. The V call is TRBV13, the J call TRBJ2-2; 15 bases match TRBD2. The CDR3 is made up of 21 amino acids. J was trimmed by 3 bases and V by 5 bases; bases with no gene match: 16. Germline V gene sequence: CDR1 PRHDT, CDR2 FYEKMQ (reference sequence). In DNA, the CDR3 is TGTGCCAGCAGCCCGCCCCCGGGACTAGCGGGGGGCGAGGTGGACACCGGGGAGCTGTTTTTT. It specifies CASSPPPGLAGGEVDTGELFF.

As concerns this clonotype: This could be a read error, since a much larger clone is one nucleotide away. V is TRBV12-3 or TRBV12-4 and J is TRBJ1-2; 7 bases fit TRBD1. This CDR3 has 13 amino acids. The CDR3: CAGSLGQSTGYTF. For the CDR3, the DNA is TGTGCCGGCAGTTTGGGACAGTCTACTGGCTACACCTTC.